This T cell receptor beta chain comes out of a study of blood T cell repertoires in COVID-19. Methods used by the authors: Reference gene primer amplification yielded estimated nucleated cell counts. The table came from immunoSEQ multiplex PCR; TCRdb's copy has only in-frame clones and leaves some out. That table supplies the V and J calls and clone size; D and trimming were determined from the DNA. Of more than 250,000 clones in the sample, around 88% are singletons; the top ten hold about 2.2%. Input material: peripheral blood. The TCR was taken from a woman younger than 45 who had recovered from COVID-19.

The CDR3: CASSGETQYF. In DNA form, the CDR3 reads TGTGCCAGCAGTGGCGAGACCCAGTACTTC. This sequence joins TRBV7-2 and TRBJ2-5; no definite D call. Germline lookup yields CDR1 SGHTA and CDR2 FQGNSA. The CDR3 runs 10 residues. With 6 bases removed from V and 5 bases from J, the gap between germline ends came to 4 bases.